The 13 T cell receptor beta chains below all came from one sample that was sequenced in a study of blood T cell repertoires in COVID-19 (dated by TCRdb to the early 2020s). Libraries were made using the immunoSEQ multiplex PCR assay. TCRdb took over this immuneACCESS table, retaining in-frame rearrangements with V and J assigned. Such tables are incomplete; in checked studies, under half of the missing clones stem from an unresolved V gene, and the remainder is unexplained. Here the sample has 200,000 to 300,000 clones; roughly 76% occur a single time. The ten largest account for roughly 7.4% of the sample. Material for sequencing was peripheral blood. The receptors originated from a woman older than 75 with COVID-19, enrolled during active disease.

The chain uses TRBV9 and TRBJ2-7; weak D call: TRBD2 (6 bases). The CDR3 has 15 residues. Germline CDR1 SGDLS, CDR2 YYNGEE. V lost 4 bases, J lost 6 bases, and 20 bases lay in between. CDR3 DNA sequence: TGTGCCAGCAGCTCCGGAGGGACGGCACGTAGCGAGCAGTACTTC. Translated, it gives CASSSGGTARSEQYF.

The V and J genes are TRBV24-1 and TRBJ2-7; D ambiguous. Germline CDR1 reads KGHDR; CDR2 reads SFDVKD. The CDR3 is made up of 12 amino acids. V was clipped by 6 bases and J by 3 bases, with 8 bases between them. CDR3 amino acids: CATSTAGYEQYF. As DNA, the CDR3 is TGTGCCACCAGTACCGCCGGCTACGAGCAGTACTTC.

This chain links TRBV3-1 (or the pseudogene TRBV3-2) with TRBJ2-1; D is unresolved. CDR1 and CDR2 (germline): LGHDT, YNNKEL (reference sequence). CDR3 length: 14 residues. Trimming removed 1 base at V and 3 bases at J, with 7 bases between. CDR3 in amino acids: CASSQVQFYNEQFF. Here the CDR3 DNA reads TGTGCCAGCAGCCAAGTACAGTTCTACAATGAGCAGTTCTTC.

This clone appeared once. This chain connects TRBV6-2 or TRBV6-3 to TRBJ1-2; D not resolved. The V gene's germline CDR1 is MNHEY and CDR2 SVGEGT. The V and J ends lost 4 bases and 2 bases respectively, with 14 bases between them. This CDR3 region has 15 residues. CDR3 sequence (DNA): TGTGCCAGCAGTTTCCTCGGGGAGCCAAACTATGGCTACACCTTC. As protein: CASSFLGEPNYGYTF.

This clone was counted once. J is TRBJ1-3 and V is TRBV6-2 or TRBV6-3; the D is unclear. This CDR3 has 17 residues. V was pared by 3 bases and J by 2 bases, with 17 bases between. CDR1 is MNHEY and CDR2 is SVGEGT in the germline V gene. CDR3 sequence reads: CASSYTLSGFTGNTIYF. The CDR3 DNA is TGTGCCAGCAGTTATACTCTTAGCGGTTTTACTGGAAACACCATATATTTT.

The rearrangement uses TRBV19 and TRBJ2-1; TRBD2 matches 8 bases. CDR1 LNHDA and CDR2 SQIVND come from the germline V gene (reference sequence). This CDR3 region has 16 residues. The junction had 7 bases not matched to a gene; V was cut back by 0 bases and J by 6 bases. Here the CDR3 reads CASSIEVVGTSNEQFF. In DNA, the CDR3 is TGTGCCAGTAGTATAGAGGTAGTCGGGACTAGCAATGAGCAGTTCTTC.

This chain joins TRBV18 and TRBJ1-3; tentatively, D is TRBD1 (5 bases). The CDR3 is made up of 15 amino acids. V gave up 5 bases and J gave up 0 bases, with 11 bases separating them. Looked up from germline, CDR1 is KGHSH and CDR2 is LQKENI. The CDR3 sequence is CASSMDIVSGNTIYF. The DNA for the CDR3 is TGTGCCAGCTCAATGGACATCGTCTCTGGAAACACCATATATTTT.

This clone was detected only once. V usage is TRBV5-4 and J usage is TRBJ2-5, with 9 nucleotides matching TRBD1. The V gene's germline CDR1 is SGHNT and CDR2 YYREEE (reference sequence). The CDR3 has 15 residues. V lost 4 bases, J lost 0 bases, and 4 bases stayed unmatched. The CDR3 DNA reads TGTGCCAGCAGCCTAGGGACAGGGTACCAAGAGACCCAGTACTTC. It encodes CASSLGTGYQETQYF.

This clone has a single count. V is TRBV5-4 and J is TRBJ2-2, with TRBD1 identical over 11 bases. Germline CDR1 reads SGHNT; CDR2 reads YYREEE (reference sequence). Losses at the gene ends were 3 bases for V and 6 bases for J; bases not matched to a gene: 13. The CDR3 covers 18 residues. The CDR3 reads CASSSSGQGEFRAGELFF. In nucleotides, the CDR3 is TGTGCCAGCAGCTCCTCGGGACAGGGGGAATTTAGGGCCGGGGAGCTGTTTTTT.

The CDR3 DNA sequence: TGTGCCAGCAGCCTCGAGGACGGGACTCATGACCGGGAGCAGTACTTC. Protein sequence: CASSLEDGTHDREQYF. The rearrangement joins TRBV6-7 to TRBJ2-7; D may be TRBD2 (6 bases). TRBV6-7 is identified as an open reading frame with a role that is uncertain. This CDR3 has 16 amino acids. V gave up 6 bases and J gave up 7 bases, with 25 bases separating them.

CDR3 nucleotide sequence: TGTGCCAGCAGCTTTCCCCTGCGAACAGATACGCAGTATTTT. It encodes CASSFPLRTDTQYF. The rearrangement uses TRBV5-4 and TRBJ2-3; D call uncertain. This CDR3 spans 14 amino acids. V lost 2 bases and J 3 bases, leaving 10 bases between the germline ends. The V gene's germline CDR1 is SGHNT and CDR2 YYREEE (reference sequence). The full variable domain, completed using reference TRBV5-4 and TRBJ2-3, is ETGVTQSPTHLIKTRGQQVTLRCSSQSGHNTVSWYQQALGQGPQFIFQYYREEENGRGNFPPRFSGLQFPNYSSELNVNALELDDSALYLCASSFPLRTDTQYFGPGTRLTVL.

The chain links TRBV28 to TRBJ2-1; 9 bases align to TRBD2. Per the germline V gene, CDR1 is MDHEN and CDR2 is SYDVKM. J lost 1 base, V lost 1 base, and 11 bases had no gene match. This CDR3 has 19 amino acids. The DNA of the CDR3 is TGTGCCAGCAGTTTATTATCGAGGGGGAGCGGGAGGTCCTACAATGAGCAGTTCTTC. Its translation is CASSLLSRGSGRSYNEQFF.

Worth noting for this clone: At the DNA level, this CDR3 is encoded by other sequences in the same sample as well. The chain joins TRBV18 to TRBJ1-6; 11 positions match TRBD1. CDR1 KGHSH and CDR2 LQKENI come from the germline V gene. The V segment lost 2 bases and the J segment 8 bases; nucleotides outside the gene matches: 2. The CDR3 loop spans 15 amino acids. The CDR3 protein is CASSPGTGGDSPLHF. The CDR3 DNA is TGTGCCAGCTCACCAGGGACAGGGGGGGATTCACCCCTCCACTTT.